This T cell receptor (beta chain) stems from a study of response to subunit inactivated influenza vaccine. Study-wide findings and caveats: Authors suggested each seasonal flu vaccination may recruit only limited numbers of new T cells.

One entry per CDR3 protein results from TCRdb running MiXCR on the RT-PCR reads. The sample has around 480,000 distinct CDR3 sequences; 16% are singletons. This clonotype appeared a few times. The antigen is not known. CDR1 and CDR2 (germline): KGHDR, SFDVKD. The germline V and J ends were trimmed by 4 bases and 7 bases, with 12 bases remaining between them. The CDR3 consists of 13 residues. The chain employs TRBV24-1 and TRBJ1-2, with a weak D call TRBD1 (5 bases). The sample consisted of CD4+ T cells sorted from PBMCs, taken roughly 24 months after vaccination. This clonotype was sampled from a man aged 50 to 69 who received an inactivated influenza vaccine. The CDR3 region is CATSDSGTGGYTF. DNA for the CDR3: TGTGCCACCAGTGACTCCGGGACGGGTGGCTACACCTTC.